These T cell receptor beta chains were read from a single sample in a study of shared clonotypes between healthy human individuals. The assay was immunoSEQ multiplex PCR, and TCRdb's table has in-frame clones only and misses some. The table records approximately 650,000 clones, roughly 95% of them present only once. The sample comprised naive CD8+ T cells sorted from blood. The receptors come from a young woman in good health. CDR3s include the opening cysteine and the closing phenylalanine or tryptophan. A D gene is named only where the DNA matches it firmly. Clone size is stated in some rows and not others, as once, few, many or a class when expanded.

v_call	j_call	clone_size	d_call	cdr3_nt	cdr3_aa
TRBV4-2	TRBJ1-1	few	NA	TGTGCCAGCAGCCAAGAATGGGGGCAGAACACTGAAGCTTTCTTT	CASSQEWGQNTEAFF
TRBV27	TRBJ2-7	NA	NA	TGTGCCAGCCGAGAACAGGGAGGGTACGAGCAGTACTTC	CASREQGGYEQYF
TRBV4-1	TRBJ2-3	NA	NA	TGCGCCAGCAGCCCCCCGGGGTTAGCGAGAGATTCTAGCACAGATACGCAGTATTTT	CASSPPGLARDSSTDTQYF
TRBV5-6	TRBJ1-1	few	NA	TGTGCCAGCAGCTTGGGGCTGAACACTGAAGCTTTCTTT	CASSLGLNTEAFF
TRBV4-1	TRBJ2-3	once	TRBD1	TGCGCCAGCAGCCACCTGACAGGGACCACAGATACGCAGTATTTT	CASSHLTGTTDTQYF
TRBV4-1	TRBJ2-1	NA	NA	TGCGCCAGCAGCCAAGACAAAACCTCCTACAATGAGCAGTTCTTC	CASSQDKTSYNEQFF
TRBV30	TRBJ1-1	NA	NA	TGTGCCTGGAGTTGGGACGCTGGGAACACTGAAGCTTTCTTT	CAWSWDAGNTEAFF
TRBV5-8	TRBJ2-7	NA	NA	TGTGCCAGCAGCCAAGATGGAACCTACGAGCAGTACTTC	CASSQDGTYEQYF
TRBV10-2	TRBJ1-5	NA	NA	TGCGCCAGCAGTGAGTCGATAAGGCCAATGGGGGGGGCAATGCAGCCCCAGCATTTT	CASSESIRPMGGAMQPQHF
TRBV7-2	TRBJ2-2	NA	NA	TGTGCCAGCAGCTTAGCGCTGGGGGAGTGGGCCGGGGAGCTGTTTTTT	CASSLALGEWAGELFF
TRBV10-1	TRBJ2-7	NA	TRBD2	TGCGCCAGCAGTGAGTGGGCTAGCGGGGATGCCGAGCAGTACTTC	CASSEWASGDAEQYF
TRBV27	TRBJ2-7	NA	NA	TGTGCCAGCAGGGGCAGGGGCGAGTACGAGCAGTACTTC	CASRGRGEYEQYF
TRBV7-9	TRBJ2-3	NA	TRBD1	TGTGCCAGCAGCCGGGGACAGGGGGAATTAGATACGCAGTATTTT	CASSRGQGELDTQYF
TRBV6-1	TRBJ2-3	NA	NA	TGTGCCAGCAGTGAAGTCTGGGCGCAGTATTTT	CASSEVWAQYF
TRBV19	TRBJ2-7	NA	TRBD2	TGTGCCAGTAGTGCCTCTCCTAGCGGGAGGGCCTCCGAGCAGTACTTC	CASSASPSGRASEQYF
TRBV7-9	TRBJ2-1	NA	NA	TGTGCCAGCAGCCCCCCTACAATTGGTGTAACCTACAATGAGCAGTTCTTC	CASSPPTIGVTYNEQFF
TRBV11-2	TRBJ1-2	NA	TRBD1	TGTGCCAGCAGCCAGTCAGGGGGGGTCTATGGCTACACCTTC	CASSQSGGVYGYTF
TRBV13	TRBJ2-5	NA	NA	TGTGCCAGCAGCTTAGGCGGGATTCAAGAGACCCAGTACTTC	CASSLGGIQETQYF
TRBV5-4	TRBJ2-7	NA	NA	TGTGCCAGCAGCTTGTGGGGTTACGAGCAGTACTTC	CASSLWGYEQYF
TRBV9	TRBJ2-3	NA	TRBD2	TGTGCCAGCAGCGTACCCCTTGCGACTAGCGGGAGCACAGATACGCAGTATTTT	CASSVPLATSGSTDTQYF
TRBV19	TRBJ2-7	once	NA	TGTGCCAGTACACCCTCGGGGTGGCAGTCCTACGAGCAGTACTTC	CASTPSGWQSYEQYF
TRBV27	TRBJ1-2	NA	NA	TGTGCCAGCAGTTTATATGTCGGACACCATGAATCCGGCACCTTC	CASSLYVGHHESGTF
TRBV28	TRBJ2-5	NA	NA	TGTGCCAGCAGTCGAAATCGCGTGTCGAGGGCTGAGACCCAGTACTTC	CASSRNRVSRAETQYF
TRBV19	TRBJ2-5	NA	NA	TGTGCCAGTAGTATGCAGGCTATCCAAGAGACCCAGTACTTC	CASSMQAIQETQYF
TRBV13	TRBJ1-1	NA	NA	TGTGCCAGCAGCAATCCCCAGGGTGTGGGCACTGAAGCTTTCTTT	CASSNPQGVGTEAFF
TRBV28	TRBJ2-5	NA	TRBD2	TGTGCCAGCAGTAAGACTAGCGAAAGAGAGACCCAGTACTTC	CASSKTSERETQYF
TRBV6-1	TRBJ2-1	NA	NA	TGTGCCAGCAGTGAATCCCGAGGCTCCTACAATGAGCAGTTCTTC	CASSESRGSYNEQFF
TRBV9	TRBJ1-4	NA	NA	TGTGCCAGCAGCGTAGTCGGGGGCGCTGGAGAAAAACTGTTTTTT	CASSVVGGAGEKLFF
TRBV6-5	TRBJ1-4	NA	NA	TGTGCCAGCAGTCCTACGGGGGGCGATGAAAAACTGTTTTTT	CASSPTGGDEKLFF
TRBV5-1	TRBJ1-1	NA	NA	TGCGCCAGCAGCTTGGACAGGACAGTTGAAGCTTTCTTT	CASSLDRTVEAFF
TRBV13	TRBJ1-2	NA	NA	TGTGCCAGCAGCTTTCCGAGCGACTCCCTCTATGGCTACACCTTC	CASSFPSDSLYGYTF
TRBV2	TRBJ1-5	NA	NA	TGTGCCAGCAAGGGGAAGGGTACCATTCAGAGCAATCAGCCCCAGCATTTT	CASKGKGTIQSNQPQHF
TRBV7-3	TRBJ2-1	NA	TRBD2	TGTGCCAGCAGCTCAGGACTAGCGAGTTACTCCTACAATGAGCAGTTCTTC	CASSSGLASYSYNEQFF
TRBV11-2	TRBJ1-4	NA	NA	TGTGCCAGCAGCTTAGAGGGGGGCTCTGGTGAAAAACTGTTTTTT	CASSLEGGSGEKLFF